The next 25 T cell receptor beta chains were all read from a single sample in a study of human T cells and chemical hapten exposure. Time point here: pre-sensitization, week 0. As to treatment: therapeutic diphenylcyclopropenone sensitization with weekly scalp DPC. TCRdb reanalysed the RACE reads using MiXCR and keeps one entry per CDR3 protein. The table includes around 120,000 distinct CDR3 sequences, less than 15% detected once. The specimen comprised whole blood, sampled in connection with sensitization to the hapten diphenylcyclopropenone (DPC). Every receptor here comes from a woman aged 18-29 years with alopecia areata. Some clones in this sample may be carry-over from other donors' samples.

In this sample, this clonotype turned up a few times. V and J are TRBV2 and TRBJ1-6; 9 nucleotides line up with TRBD1. The ends lost 3 bases at V and 9 bases at J; junction bases unmatched: 6. The CDR3 covers 15 residues. Germline CDR1 is SNHLY and CDR2 is FYNNEI. The DNA for the CDR3 is TGTGCCAGCAGTGAGAGGGGGACAGGGTTTTCACCCCTCCACTTT. It codes for CASSERGTGFSPLHF.

This clonotype has only a few counts. The chain recombines TRBV7-2 with TRBJ1-1; D may be TRBD1 (5 bases). Trimming cost V 4 bases and J 6 bases, with 18 bases left between them. CDR1 SGHTA and CDR2 FQGNSA come from the germline V gene. This CDR3 has 15 residues. The CDR3 is CASSSLTQGGPEAFF. CDR3 in DNA: TGTGCCAGCAGCTCCCTTACTCAGGGCGGGCCTGAAGCTTTCTTT.

The sample holds many counts of this clonotype. J is TRBJ2-2 and V is TRBV7-6, with no clear D. Trimming left V 4 bases short and J 2 bases short, with 5 bases between. The length of the CDR3 is 13 residues. CDR1 and CDR2 (germline): SGHVS, FNYEAQ. In DNA form, the CDR3 reads TGTGCCAGCAGCTCAGATAACACCGGGGAGCTGTTTTTT. Translation: CASSSDNTGELFF.

This chain joins TRBV20-1 and TRBJ1-2; D possibly corresponds to TRBD1 (5 bases). Germline CDR1 and CDR2: DFQATT and SNEGSKA (reference sequence). Trimming left V 5 bases short and J 5 bases short, with 6 bases between. The CDR3 contains 10 residues. The CDR3 sequence is CSAAGYGYTF. CDR3 bases: TGCAGTGCTGCAGGGTATGGCTACACCTTC.

The rearrangement uses TRBV5-4 and TRBJ2-1; 10 nucleotides match TRBD2. V shed 4 bases, J shed 0 bases, and the junction held 4 bases outside the gene matches. CDR3 size: 16 residues. Germline assignment: CDR1 SGHNT and CDR2 YYREEE (reference sequence). The CDR3 sequence is CASSPSGGGSYNEQFF. CDR3 in DNA: TGTGCCAGCAGCCCAAGCGGGGGGGGCTCCTACAATGAGCAGTTCTTC.

V and J are TRBV20-1 and TRBJ2-7; no clear D gene. V was trimmed by 4 bases and J by 0 bases, leaving 7 bases between them. This CDR3 comprises 12 residues. In germline, CDR1 is DFQATT, CDR2 SNEGSKA (reference sequence). The CDR3 bases are TGCAGTGCTATGGGAAGCTCCTACGAGCAGTACTTC. Translated, it gives CSAMGSSYEQYF.

The chain joins TRBV5-1 to TRBJ2-4; TRBD2 matches at 8 bases. Germline CDR1 reads SGHRS; CDR2 reads YFSETQ. CDR3 length: 16 residues. The ends lost 3 bases at V and 6 bases at J; junction bases unmatched: 11. CDR3 loop: CASSSGGVFRGNIQYF. The CDR3 DNA follows: TGCGCCAGCAGCTCCGGGGGGGTTTTTAGAGGAAACATTCAGTACTTC.

The chain has TRBV13 and TRBJ1-2; D is unresolved. V shed 4 bases and J shed 7 bases, with 16 bases lying between them. Germline V CDR1 and CDR2: PRHDT, FYEKMQ (reference sequence). CDR3 length: 14 residues. This chain's CDR3 is CASSSRMPLGGYTF. The CDR3 DNA reads as TGTGCCAGCAGCTCCCGGATGCCATTAGGTGGCTACACCTTC.

This clonotype was recorded many times. This chain connects TRBV11-2 to TRBJ2-5; the D gene is possibly TRBD2 (5 bases). V shed 8 bases and J shed 2 bases, with 18 bases lying between them. Germline V CDR1 and CDR2: SGHAT, FQNNGV. The CDR3 spans 15 residues. DNA of the CDR3: TGTGCCAGCCGTACGGGGTCGTCCTTTCAAGAGACCCAGTACTTC. This translates into CASRTGSSFQETQYF.

This rearrangement joins TRBV7-9 to TRBJ2-3, with TRBD1 identical over 7 bases. The length of the CDR3 is 15 residues. From germline, CDR1 is SEHNR and CDR2 FQNEAQ (reference sequence). J was trimmed by 3 bases and V by 5 bases; bases with no gene match: 8. The CDR3 DNA sequence: TGTGCCAGCAGCCCTTACAGGGGCCGTACAGATACGCAGTATTTT. Amino acids: CASSPYRGRTDTQYF.

This clonotype was seen only a few times. The chain has TRBV10-3 and TRBJ2-5; 8 bases match TRBD1. V was pared by 10 bases and J by 5 bases, with 6 bases of the junction left unmatched. This CDR3 has 12 amino acids. The V gene's germline CDR1 is ENHRY and CDR2 SYGVKD. CDR3 protein: CATGTGRETQYF. CDR3 nucleotides: TGTGCCACCGGGACAGGCCGGGAGACCCAGTACTTC.

The chain couples TRBV30 to TRBJ2-5; D not resolved. Germline assignment: CDR1 GTSNPN and CDR2 SVGIG (reference sequence). V lost 2 bases to trimming and J lost 2 bases, with 12 bases between them. This CDR3 has 14 residues. CDR3 residues: CAWSQSSAQETQYF. CDR3 DNA: TGTGCCTGGAGTCAAAGCTCCGCGCAAGAGACCCAGTACTTC.

V usage is TRBV20-1 and J usage is TRBJ2-3; 14 nucleotides align to TRBD2. Germline assignment: CDR1 DFQATT and CDR2 SNEGSKA (reference sequence). This CDR3 comprises 15 residues. J gave up 2 bases and V 5 bases, and 3 bases lay outside the gene matches. CDR3 residues: CSALGLAGDTDTQYF. CDR3 nucleotide sequence: TGCAGTGCTCTGGGACTAGCGGGGGACACAGATACGCAGTATTTT.

Only one count was recorded for this clonotype. The rearrangement joins TRBV4-2 to TRBJ1-2; tentative D call: TRBD1 (6 bases). V shed 5 bases and J shed 4 bases, with 14 bases lying between them. The CDR3 is 14 residues long. Per germline, CDR1 LGHNA and CDR2 YNFKEQ. The CDR3 region is CASSGRDKTYGYTF. The CDR3 DNA follows: TGTGCCAGCAGCGGACGGGACAAGACCTATGGCTACACCTTC.

This clonotype has a count of ten or more. This chain joins TRBV12-3 or TRBV12-4 and TRBJ1-2, with D perhaps TRBD1 (6 bases). There are 15 residues in the CDR3. Between the trimmed V and J ends, which lost 1 base and 5 bases, there was a span of 14 bases. CDR3 loop: CASSLGGQGRYGYTF. CDR3 sequence (DNA): TGTGCCAGCAGTTTAGGAGGGCAGGGGAGATATGGCTACACCTTC.

This clonotype came up many times. This chain joins TRBV5-5 and TRBJ1-3; D is perhaps TRBD1 (6 bases). Trimming removed 3 bases from V and 4 bases from J, with 11 bases in between. The germline V gene has CDR1 SGHKS and CDR2 YYEKEE (reference sequence). CDR3 size: 14 residues. The CDR3 region has the DNA TGTGCCAGCAGCTACAGGGTGGACGGAAACACCATATATTTT. Translation gives CASSYRVDGNTIYF.

This rearrangement joins TRBV9 to TRBJ2-7; D gene ambiguous. The CDR3 spans 15 residues. Germline loops: CDR1 SGDLS, CDR2 YYNGEE. V was clipped by 0 bases and J by 0 bases, with 10 bases between them. The CDR3 nucleotides read TGTGCCAGCAGCGTAGCGCCAGAAAGCTCCTACGAGCAGTACTTC. Its translation: CASSVAPESSYEQYF.

This clonotype was seen many times. V gene TRBV6-5 combines with J gene TRBJ1-2; 7 nucleotides match TRBD1. The CDR3 runs to 11 residues. Looked up from germline, CDR1 is MNHEY and CDR2 is SVGAGI. V gave up 5 bases and J gave up 10 bases; unmatched junction bases: 4. The CDR3 is CASSGGQLYTF. For the CDR3, the DNA is TGTGCCAGCAGTGGGGGACAGCTCTACACCTTC.

This clonotype was detected many times. The J gene is TRBJ2-1, the V gene TRBV27; 12 nucleotides match TRBD2. The junction had 6 bases not matched to a gene; V was cut back by 3 bases and J by 9 bases. Germline V gene lookup returns CDR1 MNHEY and CDR2 SMNVEV (reference sequence). CDR3 length: 15 residues. The CDR3 protein is CASSFPSGGAVEQFF. The CDR3 DNA follows: TGTGCCAGCAGTTTCCCTAGCGGGGGGGCAGTTGAGCAGTTCTTC.

In this sample, this clonotype turned up many times. The chain joins TRBV7-6 to TRBJ2-5, with TRBD1 matching 8 bases. The junction had 9 bases not matched to a gene; V was cut back by 1 base and J by 5 bases. This CDR3 is built from 16 residues. Germline lookup yields CDR1 SGHVS and CDR2 FNYEAQ. CDR3 in DNA: TGTGCCAGCAGCTTAGGAAGGACAGGGACTTTGGAGACCCAGTACTTC. This translates into CASSLGRTGTLETQYF.

This clonotype has only a few counts. V gene TRBV6-5 combines with J gene TRBJ2-5, with 7 bases identical to TRBD1. Germline-derived CDR1 and CDR2 are MNHEY and SVGAGI. V lost 0 bases to trimming and J lost 5 bases; unmatched junction nucleotides: 3. This CDR3 comprises 14 residues. CDR3 protein: CASSYSGRGETQYF. In nucleotides, the CDR3 is TGTGCCAGCAGTTACTCCGGCAGGGGGGAGACCCAGTACTTC.

This clonotype was observed a few times. The J gene is TRBJ2-3, the V gene TRBV4-2; 8 nucleotides match TRBD2. Trimming cost V 1 base and J 2 bases; bases outside gene matches: 5. The CDR3 runs 16 residues. CDR1 and CDR2 (germline): LGHNA, YNFKEQ. The DNA of the CDR3 is TGTGCCAGCAGCCAAGGGAGTAGCGGGGACACAGATACGCAGTATTTT. Amino acids: CASSQGSSGDTDTQYF.

This clonotype showed up many times. The chain couples TRBV18 to TRBJ2-1; TRBD2 matches 7 bases. V gave up 3 bases and J gave up 10 bases; unmatched junction bases: 6. The CDR3 spans 13 residues. The germline CDR1 and CDR2 sequences are KGHSH and LQKENI. The CDR3 spells CASSPGEGLEQFF. The CDR3 bases are TGTGCCAGCTCACCGGGGGAGGGTTTGGAGCAGTTCTTC.

The gene calls are TRBV7-9 and TRBJ2-1; 7 bases line up with TRBD1. Trimming took 1 base from V and 9 from J; bases not matched to a gene: 9. Germline V gene sequence: CDR1 SEHNR, CDR2 FQNEAQ (reference sequence). The CDR3 has 15 residues. The CDR3 nucleotides read TGTGCCAGCAGCTTAGTAGGTCTCAGGGACAGTGAGCAGTTCTTC. Its translation: CASSLVGLRDSEQFF.

This clonotype was seen a handful of times. The chain has TRBV11-2 and TRBJ2-7, with 7 bases matching TRBD1. The CDR3 totals 14 residues. V lost 5 bases and J lost 2; bases outside the gene matches: 6. The germline V gene has CDR1 SGHAT and CDR2 FQNNGV. The CDR3 sequence is CASSPTGNTYEQYF. The CDR3 nucleotides read TGTGCCAGCAGCCCGACAGGGAATACCTACGAGCAGTACTTC.